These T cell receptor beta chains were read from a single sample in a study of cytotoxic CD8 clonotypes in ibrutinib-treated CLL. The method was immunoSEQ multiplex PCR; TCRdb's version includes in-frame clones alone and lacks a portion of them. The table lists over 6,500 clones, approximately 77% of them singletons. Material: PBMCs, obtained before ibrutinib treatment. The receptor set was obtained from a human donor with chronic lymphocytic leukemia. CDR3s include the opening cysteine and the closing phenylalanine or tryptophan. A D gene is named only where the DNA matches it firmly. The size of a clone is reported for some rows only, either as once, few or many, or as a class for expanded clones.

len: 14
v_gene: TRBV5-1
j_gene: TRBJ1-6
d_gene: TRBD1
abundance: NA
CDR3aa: CASRSGTGTFNFCF
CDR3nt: TGCGCCAGCAGATCCGGGACAGGGACCTTCAATTTCTGCTTT

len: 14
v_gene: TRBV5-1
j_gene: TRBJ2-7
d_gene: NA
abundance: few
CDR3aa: CASSPPGLTYEQYF
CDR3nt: TGCGCCAGCAGCCCCCCGGGACTGACCTACGAGCAGTACTTC

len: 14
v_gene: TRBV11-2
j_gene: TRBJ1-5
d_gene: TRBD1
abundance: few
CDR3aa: CASSSQGGPQPQHF
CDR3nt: TGTGCCAGCAGCTCCCAGGGGGGACCTCAGCCCCAGCATTTT

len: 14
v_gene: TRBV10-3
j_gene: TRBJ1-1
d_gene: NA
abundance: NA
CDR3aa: CAISPTEMNTEAFF
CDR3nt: TGTGCCATCAGTCCGACTGAGATGAACACTGAAGCTTTCTTT

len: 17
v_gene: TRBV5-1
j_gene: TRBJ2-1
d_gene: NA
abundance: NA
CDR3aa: CASSLLLAHSSYNEQFF
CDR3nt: TGCGCCAGCAGCTTGCTCCTAGCGCATAGCTCCTACAATGAGCAGTTCTTC

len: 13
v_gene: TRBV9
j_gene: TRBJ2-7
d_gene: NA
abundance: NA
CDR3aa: CASSDRLSYEQYF
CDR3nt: TGTGCCAGCAGCGATCGGCTTTCCTACGAGCAGTACTTC

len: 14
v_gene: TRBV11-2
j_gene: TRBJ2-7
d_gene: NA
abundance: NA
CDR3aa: CASSQGHLPYEQYF
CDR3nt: TGTGCCAGCAGCCAGGGGCACCTACCCTACGAGCAGTACTTC

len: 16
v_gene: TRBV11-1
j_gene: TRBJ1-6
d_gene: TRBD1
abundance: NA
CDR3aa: CASSLGDRGGNSPLHF
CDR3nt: TGTGCCAGCAGCTTAGGAGACAGGGGCGGTAATTCACCCCTCCACTTT

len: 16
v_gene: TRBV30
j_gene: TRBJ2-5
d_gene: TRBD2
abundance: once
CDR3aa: CAWSVLAGVPGETQYF
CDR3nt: TGTGCCTGGAGTGTACTAGCGGGGGTACCGGGAGAGACCCAGTACTTC

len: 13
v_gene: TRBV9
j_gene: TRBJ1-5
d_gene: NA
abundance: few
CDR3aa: CASSAAANQPQHF
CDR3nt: TGTGCCAGCAGCGCGGCAGCCAATCAGCCCCAGCATTTT